This T cell receptor beta chain appears in the sequencing data of a study of blood T cell repertoires in COVID-19. Across the study: Italy, Spain and the United States were the sources of the convalescent and acute COVID-19 samples. PBMCs, B-cell-depleted T cells, or T cells provided the cDNA or gDNA that made up the material.

The authors' processing: Amplifying reference gene primers gave estimates of nucleated cell counts. The protocol was immunoSEQ multiplex PCR, while the TCRdb copy is restricted to in-frame clones and leaves out a portion. V, J and clone size were drawn from that table, and D and trimming were deduced from the DNA. In the table there are fewer than 70,000 clones, around 84% of which are singletons. Germline loops: CDR1 SGHKS, CDR2 YYEKEE (reference sequence). V dropped 4 bases and J dropped 4 bases, with 14 bases sitting between them. The CDR3 sequence is 14 residues long. Sample: peripheral blood. The TCR was taken from a woman of 80 years or more with acute or convalescent COVID-19. V is TRBV5-5 and J is TRBJ1-2; the D gene is possibly TRBD1 (6 bases). The CDR3 here is CASSPDSGGYGYTF. In nucleotides, the CDR3 is TGTGCCAGCAGCCCGGACAGTGGGGGCTATGGCTACACCTTC. Full variable domain (rest looked up from reference TRBV5-5 and TRBJ1-2): DAGVTQSPTHLIKTRGQQVTLRCSPISGHKSVSWYQQVLGQGPQFIFQYYEKEERGRGNFPDRFSARQFPNYSSELNVNALLLGDSALYLCASSPDSGGYGYTFGSGTRLTVV.